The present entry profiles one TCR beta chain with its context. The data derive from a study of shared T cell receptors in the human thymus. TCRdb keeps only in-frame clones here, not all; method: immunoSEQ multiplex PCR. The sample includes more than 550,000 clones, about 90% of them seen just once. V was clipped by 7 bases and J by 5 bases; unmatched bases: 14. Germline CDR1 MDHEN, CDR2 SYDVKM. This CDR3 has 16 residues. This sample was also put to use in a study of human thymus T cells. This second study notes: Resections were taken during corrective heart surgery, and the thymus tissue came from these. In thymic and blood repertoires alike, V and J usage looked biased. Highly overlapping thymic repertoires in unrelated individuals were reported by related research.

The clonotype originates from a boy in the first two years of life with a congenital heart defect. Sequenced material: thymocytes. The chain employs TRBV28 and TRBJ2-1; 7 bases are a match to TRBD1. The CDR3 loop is CASTPHSGTENNEQFF. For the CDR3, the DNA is TGTGCCAGCACCCCCCACTCCGGGACAGAGAACAATGAGCAGTTCTTC.